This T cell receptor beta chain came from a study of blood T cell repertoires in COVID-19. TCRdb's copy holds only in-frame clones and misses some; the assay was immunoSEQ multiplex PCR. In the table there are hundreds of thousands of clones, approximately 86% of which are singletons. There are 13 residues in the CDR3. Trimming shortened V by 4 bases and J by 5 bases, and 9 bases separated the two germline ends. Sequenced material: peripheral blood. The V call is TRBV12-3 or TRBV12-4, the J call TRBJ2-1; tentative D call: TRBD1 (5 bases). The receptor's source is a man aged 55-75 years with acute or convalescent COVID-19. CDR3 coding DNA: TGTGCCAGCAGTTCCCAACAGGACAATGAGCAGTTCTTC. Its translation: CASSSQQDNEQFF.